This T cell receptor (beta chain) derives from a study of blood T cell repertoires in COVID-19 (dated by TCRdb to 2018 to 2021). Notes on the research overall: Samples covering the acute and convalescent phases of COVID-19 were provided by collaborators in the United States, Italy and Spain. The material from the prospective study consisted of cDNA or gDNA derived from T cells, B-cell-depleted T cells, or PBMCs. Subjects who had been exposed to COVID-19, were actively infected with it, or had recovered from it provided the deeply sampled blood TCRbeta repertoires that made up the dataset. A freely available public database, intended as a resource for researchers studying the immune response to SARS-CoV-2, is where the repertoires were released. Samples were obtained from the ongoing ImmuneRACE study (first 160 participants) and from some 1,200 subjects provided by 6 global collaborators. A de-identified subject ID, COVID-19 status, age in years and sex were almost always included in the sample metadata. Where HLA class I and class II types were available, the types were taken from metadata supplied by the sample provider, not from assay-based typing.

Broad study findings and their caveats: Clinical and demographic metadata were provided uncurated, with the amount varying by source and participant.

From the cysteine through the phenylalanine, the CDR3 covers 13 amino acids. The CDR3 DNA has 39 bases and is translated from base 1. V is pared back by 2 bases and J by 5 bases, with 9 bases lying between the germline termini. As to this clone: Which antigen it targets is not known. No qualities accompany the bases; no much larger clone lies one base away.

Each collaborating institution followed its own protocols to collect whole blood in K2EDTA tubes. For TCRbeta analysis, collaborators shipped samples in one of three forms: frozen whole blood, isolated PBMCs, or DNA extracted from either of those sample types. The immunoSEQ Assay, a bias-controlled multiplex PCR, was used to amplify TCRbeta CDR3 regions from genomic DNA. For the original study's pipeline: The number of nucleated cells in each sample was estimated by amplification of reference gene primers within the assay. To quantify the absolute abundance of each unique TCRbeta CDR3 rearrangement, sequence reads were collapsed and filtered. For each sample, productive Simpson clonality was calculated as the square root of Simpson's diversity index across productive rearrangements. What TCRdb holds here is the immuneACCESS table cut down to in-frame rearrangements. Part of the clones is not present; checked against another copy, under half of the missing clones reflect an unresolved V gene, and the others are unexplained. For V, J and clone size, that table is used; D and trimming come from the DNA. The sample table contains over 35,000 clones; only one count was recorded for 85% to 90% of them. Jointly, the top ten make up approximately 40% of the sample.

This chain is built from TRBV12-3 or TRBV12-4 and TRBJ1-1; no confident D gene assignment can be made. The receptor was derived from a man in his 60s with active or convalescent COVID-19. The sample comprised peripheral blood. CDR3 loop: CASSLKGDTEAFF. The DNA sequence reads TGTGCCAGCAGTTTAAAGGGAGATACTGAAGCTTTCTTT.